Listed here are 18 T cell receptor beta chains from one sample, sequenced in a study of cytomegalovirus exposure and HLA in healthy donors. The PCR had 60 Vbeta and 13 Jbeta primers. Libraries were prepared by immunoSEQ multiplex PCR; TCRdb keeps only in-frame clonotypes and omits some of them. The table has around 130,000 clones, roughly 70% seen once. The material sequenced was PBMCs. The origin of the receptors is a man between 35 and 55 years old in good health and CMV-seropositive.

There are a few counts of this clone. The chain links TRBV9 to TRBJ1-4, with unresolved D. Germline V CDR1 and CDR2: SGDLS, YYNGEE. The V end was cut by 4 bases, the J end by 4 bases, with 11 bases between. The length of the CDR3 is 14 residues. CDR3 region: CASSKQLLNEKLFF. DNA for the CDR3: TGTGCCAGCAGCAAACAGTTACTTAATGAAAAACTGTTTTTT.

The chain joins TRBV5-1 to TRBJ2-7, with TRBD1 matching over 7 bases. This CDR3 has 13 amino acids. The V gene's germline CDR1 is SGHRS and CDR2 YFSETQ. With 3 bases clipped from V and 6 bases from J, the junction kept 6 bases outside the gene matches. CDR3 coding DNA: TGCGCCAGCAGCTCGGAGACAGGGCGCGAGCAGTACTTC. Protein product: CASSSETGREQYF.

V and J are TRBV6-1 and TRBJ1-2; 7 nucleotides match TRBD1. Germline CDR1 MNHNS, CDR2 SASEGT. J gave up 8 bases and V 2 bases, and 8 bases lay outside the gene matches. The CDR3 extends over 14 amino acids. In DNA, the CDR3 is TGTGCCAGCAGTGAACAGACAGGGCTTGGCGGCTACACCTTC. This translates into CASSEQTGLGGYTF.

The chain is built from TRBV18 and TRBJ1-1, with 8 bases matching TRBD1. The V and J ends lost 4 bases and 6 bases, in that order; junction bases with no gene match: 10. Germline V lookup: CDR1 KGHSH, CDR2 LQKENI. The CDR3 totals 15 residues. The CDR3 loop reads CASSLLQGEGAEAFF. Here the CDR3 DNA reads TGTGCCAGCTCACTACTACAGGGGGAAGGCGCTGAAGCTTTCTTT.

The rearrangement uses TRBV2 and TRBJ1-1; 7 bases map to TRBD1. CDR1 is SNHLY, CDR2 FYNNEI, per germline. The CDR3 covers 14 residues. Trimming cost V 8 bases and J 1 base; bases outside gene matches: 7. The CDR3 sequence is CASALGGQNTEAFF. In nucleotides, the CDR3 is TGTGCCAGCGCTCTAGGGGGCCAGAACACTGAAGCTTTCTTT.

This rearrangement joins TRBV6-1 to TRBJ1-2, with unresolved D. The CDR3 spans 14 residues. The V and J ends lost 0 bases and 8 bases respectively, with 13 bases between them. Looked up from germline, CDR1 is MNHNS and CDR2 is SASEGT. Written as DNA, the CDR3 is TGTGCCAGCAGTGAAGCTGTGGCCTCCAGGGGCTACACCTTC. Its protein product is CASSEAVASRGYTF.

The chain carries TRBV7-9 and TRBJ2-1, with TRBD1 as a possible D gene (6 bases). The CDR3 has 13 amino acids. Germline-derived CDR1 and CDR2 are SEHNR and FQNEAQ (reference sequence). V lost 5 bases and J 10 bases, leaving 15 bases between the germline ends. CDR3 loop: CASSRSTGYEQFF. Here the CDR3 DNA reads TGTGCCAGCAGCAGATCTACAGGGTACGAGCAGTTCTTC.

This chain links TRBV11-2 with TRBJ2-5; 12 nucleotides match TRBD1. Germline CDR1 and CDR2: SGHAT and FQNNGV. V was clipped by 2 bases and J by 4 bases; unmatched bases: 11. The CDR3 is 18 amino acids. The CDR3 DNA reads as TGTGCCAGCAGCTTATGGAGGTGGCGGGACAGGGGGCGAGAGACCCAGTACTTC. Its translation: CASSLWRWRDRGRETQYF.

This sequence joins TRBV2 and TRBJ1-4; D gene ambiguous. Germline V gene sequence: CDR1 SNHLY, CDR2 FYNNEI. This CDR3 contains 15 residues. V lost 6 bases, J lost 0 bases, and 11 bases lay in between. CDR3 sequence reads: CASRVSPTTNEKLFF. CDR3 in DNA: TGTGCCAGCAGGGTTTCACCTACAACTAATGAAAAACTGTTTTTT.

This clone appeared a single time. The CDR3 region has the DNA TGCAGCGCCGGGACAGGGAACACTGAAGCTTTCTTT. Residues: CSAGTGNTEAFF. The chain uses TRBV29-1 and TRBJ1-1; 8 bases fit TRBD1. The CDR3 is made up of 12 amino acids. The germline gives CDR1 SQVTM, CDR2 ANQGSEA. V lost 7 bases, J lost 1 base, and 2 bases stayed unmatched.

This chain joins TRBV6-5 and TRBJ2-3; the match to TRBD1 covers 8 bases. The V segment lost 6 bases and the J segment 9 bases; nucleotides outside the gene matches: 8. Per the germline V gene, CDR1 is MNHEY and CDR2 is SVGAGI. This CDR3 region has 13 residues. CDR3 sequence: CASRPNGQGTQYF. CDR3 bases: TGTGCCAGCAGACCAAACGGACAGGGAACGCAGTATTTT.

The genes are TRBV11-2 and TRBJ1-3; D possibly corresponds to TRBD1 (6 bases). Germline CDR1 and CDR2: SGHAT and FQNNGV. CDR3 length: 15 amino acids. Trimming pared 0 bases from V and 3 bases from J, leaving 9 bases between. The CDR3 loop reads CASSLEGASGNTIYF. The CDR3 bases are TGTGCCAGCAGCTTAGAGGGGGCGAGTGGAAACACCATATATTTT.

The chain joins TRBV6-5 to TRBJ1-2, with no clear D. The CDR3 runs 15 residues. Per the germline V gene, CDR1 is MNHEY and CDR2 is SVGAGI. The V end was cut by 3 bases, the J end by 0 bases, with 11 bases between. This CDR3 reads CASSYRPLTNYGYTF. For the CDR3, the DNA is TGTGCCAGCAGTTATCGTCCACTTACTAACTATGGCTACACCTTC.

The chain is built from TRBV28 and TRBJ1-2, with D possibly being TRBD1 (6 bases). V lost 8 bases and J 5 bases, leaving 18 bases between the germline ends. The CDR3 runs 14 residues. CDR1 and CDR2 from the germline V gene are MDHEN and SYDVKM. In DNA form, the CDR3 reads TGTGCCAGCTGTAGGGGGGGCGGGGTTTATGGCTACACCTTC. This codes for CASCRGGGVYGYTF.

The chain couples TRBV5-1 to TRBJ2-2; 9 nucleotides line up with TRBD1. This CDR3 is 16 amino acids long. With V trimmed by 4 bases and J by 5 bases, 9 bases remained unmatched. The V gene's germline CDR1 is SGHRS and CDR2 YFSETQ. The DNA for the CDR3 is TGCGCCAGCAGCGCTACCGCCGGACAGGGGACCGGGGAGCTGTTTTTT. Translated, it gives CASSATAGQGTGELFF.

The chain combines TRBV15 with TRBJ1-2; no definite D call. Germline V gene sequence: CDR1 LNHNV, CDR2 YYDKDF (reference sequence). The CDR3 spans 13 residues. Trimming stripped 2 bases from V and 3 bases from J, with 7 bases between. The DNA of the CDR3 is TGTGCCACCAGCAGACAGTCCGACTATGGCTACACCTTC. This translates into CATSRQSDYGYTF.

J is TRBJ1-4 and V is TRBV27; D call uncertain. The CDR3 totals 16 residues. Germline CDR1 is MNHEY and CDR2 is SMNVEV (reference sequence). V was shortened by 7 bases and J by 0 bases, with 15 bases between the two germline ends. The DNA for the CDR3 is TGTGCCAGCAACCCGATGGGAGCTCCAACTAATGAAAAACTGTTTTTT. This translates into CASNPMGAPTNEKLFF.

For this clone: Other nucleotide sequences in the sample specify the same CDR3. This chain joins TRBV27 and TRBJ2-7; 7 bases are shared with TRBD1. Germline V gene lookup returns CDR1 MNHEY and CDR2 SMNVEV (reference sequence). The CDR3 consists of 14 residues. Trimming removed 5 bases from V and 2 bases from J; junction bases left unmatched: 6. The CDR3: CASSLRTGAYEQYF. CDR3 in DNA: TGTGCCAGCAGTCTACGGACAGGAGCCTACGAGCAGTACTTC.